This T cell receptor beta chain was recovered during a study of cytomegalovirus exposure and HLA in healthy donors. Broader study findings: Later on, an analysis tied around 17,000 TCR beta sequences to HLA alleles at 0.05 false discovery rate. Published work reported that the classifier diagnosed cytomegalovirus status with high specificity and sensitivity.

CDR3 size: 13 residues. V trimming: 4 bases; J trimming: 7 bases; junction bases outside the gene matches: 4. Germline values: CDR1 MDHEN, CDR2 SYDVKM. PCR primers comprised 60 Vbeta and 13 Jbeta primers. The protocol was immunoSEQ multiplex PCR, while the TCRdb copy is restricted to in-frame clones and leaves out a portion. The profile covers approximately 160,000 clones, with 65% to 85% appearing a single time and 2.5% to 4% taken by the ten largest. This clone is a singleton in its sample. Antigen: not known. Sequencing was carried out using PBMCs. The sequence was obtained from a woman aged 45 to 65 in good health and CMV-seropositive. The chain is built from TRBV28 and TRBJ1-2; 9 nucleotides agree with TRBD1. CDR3 sequence (DNA): TGTGCCAGCAGTTACCGGGACAGGGCTGGCTACACCTTC. Amino acid sequence: CASSYRDRAGYTF.